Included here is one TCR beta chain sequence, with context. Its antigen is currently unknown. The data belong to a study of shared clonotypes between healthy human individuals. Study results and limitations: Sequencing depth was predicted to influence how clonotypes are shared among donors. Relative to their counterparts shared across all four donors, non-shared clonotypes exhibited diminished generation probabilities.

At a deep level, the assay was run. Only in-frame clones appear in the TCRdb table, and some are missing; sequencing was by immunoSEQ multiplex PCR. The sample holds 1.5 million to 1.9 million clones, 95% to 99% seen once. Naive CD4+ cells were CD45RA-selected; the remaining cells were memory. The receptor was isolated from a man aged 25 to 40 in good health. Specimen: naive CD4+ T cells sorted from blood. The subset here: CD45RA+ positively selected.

The chain's CDR3 is CASSTRREIHDEQFF. CDR3 sequence (DNA): TGTGCCAGCAGCACTAGACGCGAAATCCACGATGAGCAGTTCTTC. The V call is TRBV7-2, the J call TRBJ2-1, with D perhaps TRBD2 (5 bases). V shed 5 bases and J shed 8 bases, with 19 bases lying between them. The CDR3 consists of 15 residues. The germline gives CDR1 SGHTA, CDR2 FQGNSA.